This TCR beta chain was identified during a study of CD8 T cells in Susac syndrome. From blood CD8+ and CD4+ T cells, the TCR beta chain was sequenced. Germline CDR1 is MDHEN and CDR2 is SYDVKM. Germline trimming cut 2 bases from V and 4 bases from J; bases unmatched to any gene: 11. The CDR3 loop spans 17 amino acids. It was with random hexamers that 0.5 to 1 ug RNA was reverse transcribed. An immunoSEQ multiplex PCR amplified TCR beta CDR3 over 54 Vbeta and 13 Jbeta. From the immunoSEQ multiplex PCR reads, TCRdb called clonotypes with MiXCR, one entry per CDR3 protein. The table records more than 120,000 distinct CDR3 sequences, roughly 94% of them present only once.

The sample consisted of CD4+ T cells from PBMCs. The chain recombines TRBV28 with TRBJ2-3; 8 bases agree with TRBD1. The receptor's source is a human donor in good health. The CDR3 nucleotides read TGTGCCAGCAGTTTAGGGATGACAGGGGACGGGGCAGATACGCAGTATTTT. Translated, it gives CASSLGMTGDGADTQYF.